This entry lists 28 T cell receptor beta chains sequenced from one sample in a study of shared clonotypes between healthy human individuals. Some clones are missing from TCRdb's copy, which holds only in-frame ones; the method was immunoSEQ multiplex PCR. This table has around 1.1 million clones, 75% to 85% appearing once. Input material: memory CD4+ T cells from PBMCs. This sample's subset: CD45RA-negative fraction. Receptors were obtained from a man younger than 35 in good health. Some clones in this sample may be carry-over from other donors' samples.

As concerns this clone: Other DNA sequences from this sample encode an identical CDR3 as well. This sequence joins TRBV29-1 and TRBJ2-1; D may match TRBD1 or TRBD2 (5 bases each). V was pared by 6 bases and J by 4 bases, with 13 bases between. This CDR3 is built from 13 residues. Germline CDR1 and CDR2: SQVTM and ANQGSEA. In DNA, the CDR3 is TGCAGCGTCGGGGCCCTGGGGTACAATGAGCAGTTCTTC. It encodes CSVGALGYNEQFF.

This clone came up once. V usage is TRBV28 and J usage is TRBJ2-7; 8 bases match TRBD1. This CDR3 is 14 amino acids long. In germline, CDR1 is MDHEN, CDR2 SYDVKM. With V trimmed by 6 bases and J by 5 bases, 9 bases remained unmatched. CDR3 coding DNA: TGTGCCAGCAGCCTACGGGACAGGCACCACGAGCAGTACTTC. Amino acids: CASSLRDRHHEQYF.

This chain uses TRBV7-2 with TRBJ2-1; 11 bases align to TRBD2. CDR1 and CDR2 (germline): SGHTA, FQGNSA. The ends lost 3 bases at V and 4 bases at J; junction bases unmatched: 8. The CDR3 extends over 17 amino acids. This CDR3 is CASSFPVSGRAYNEQFF. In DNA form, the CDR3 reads TGTGCCAGCAGCTTCCCGGTTAGCGGGAGGGCGTACAATGAGCAGTTCTTC.

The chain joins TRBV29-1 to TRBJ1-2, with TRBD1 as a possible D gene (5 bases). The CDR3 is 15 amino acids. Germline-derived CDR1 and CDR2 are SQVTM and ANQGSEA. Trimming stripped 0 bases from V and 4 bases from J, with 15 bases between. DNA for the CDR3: TGCAGCGTTGAAGACCACAAAAGGGGTGGCTATGGCTACACCTTC. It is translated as CSVEDHKRGGYGYTF.

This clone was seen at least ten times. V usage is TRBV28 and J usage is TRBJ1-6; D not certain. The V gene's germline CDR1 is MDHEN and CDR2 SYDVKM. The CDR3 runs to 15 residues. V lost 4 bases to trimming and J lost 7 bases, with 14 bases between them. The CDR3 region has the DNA TGTGCCAGCAGTTCCGACTCTACGGGGAATTCACCCCTCCACTTT. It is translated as CASSSDSTGNSPLHF.

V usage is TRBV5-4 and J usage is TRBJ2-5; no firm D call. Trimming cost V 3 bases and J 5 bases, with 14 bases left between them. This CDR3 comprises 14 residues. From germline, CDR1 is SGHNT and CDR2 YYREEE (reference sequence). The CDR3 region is CASSSPTVGETQYF. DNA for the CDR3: TGTGCCAGCAGCTCCCCTACCGTCGGGGAGACCCAGTACTTC.

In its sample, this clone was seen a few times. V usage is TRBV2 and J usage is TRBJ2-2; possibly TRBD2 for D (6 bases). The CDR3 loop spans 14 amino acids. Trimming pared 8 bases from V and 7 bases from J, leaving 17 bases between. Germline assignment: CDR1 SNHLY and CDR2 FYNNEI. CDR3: CASHTTFGGGELFF. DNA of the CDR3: TGTGCCAGCCACACCACCTTCGGGGGCGGGGAGCTGTTTTTT.

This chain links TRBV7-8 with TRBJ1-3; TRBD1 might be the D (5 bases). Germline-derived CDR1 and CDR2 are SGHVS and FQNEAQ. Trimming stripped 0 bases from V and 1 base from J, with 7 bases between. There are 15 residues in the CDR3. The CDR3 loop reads CASSLAGESGNTIYF. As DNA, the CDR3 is TGTGCCAGCAGCTTAGCGGGGGAATCTGGAAACACCATATATTTT.

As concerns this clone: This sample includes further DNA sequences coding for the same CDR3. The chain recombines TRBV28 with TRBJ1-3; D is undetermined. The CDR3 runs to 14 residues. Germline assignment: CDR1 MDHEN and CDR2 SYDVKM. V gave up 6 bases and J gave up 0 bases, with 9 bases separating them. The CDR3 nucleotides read TGTGCCAGCAGCTCACCGGGCTCTGGAAACACCATATATTTT. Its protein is CASSSPGSGNTIYF.

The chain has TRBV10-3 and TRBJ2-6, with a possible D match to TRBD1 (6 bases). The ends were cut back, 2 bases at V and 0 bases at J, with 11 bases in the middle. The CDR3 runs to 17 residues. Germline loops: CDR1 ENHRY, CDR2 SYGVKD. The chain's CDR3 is CAISEQGSASGANVLTF. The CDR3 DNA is TGTGCCATCAGTGAGCAGGGGAGTGCCTCTGGGGCCAACGTCCTGACTTTC.

The DNA of the CDR3 is TGTGCCAGCAGCTTAGAATTTAGCAACCACAATGAGCAGTTCTTC. It yields the protein CASSLEFSNHNEQFF. This chain uses TRBV11-2 with TRBJ2-1; no definite D call. Germline values: CDR1 SGHAT, CDR2 FQNNGV. The CDR3 sequence is 15 residues long. Trimming took 0 bases from V and 5 from J, leaving 11 bases between them. Based on the CDR3 plus reference TRBV11-2 and TRBJ2-1, the full variable domain is EAGVAQSPRYKIIEKRQSVAFWCNPISGHATLYWYQQILGQGPKLLIQFQNNGVVDDSQLPKDRFSAERLKGVDSTLKIQPAKLEDSAVYLCASSLEFSNHNEQFFGPGTRLTVL.

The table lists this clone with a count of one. As DNA, the CDR3 is TGCAGCGTTGACTTAAAGGAGGGTAACACCGGGGAGCTGTTTTTT. Translating gives CSVDLKEGNTGELFF. V and J are TRBV29-1 and TRBJ2-2, with D tentatively TRBD2 (6 bases). The V gene's germline CDR1 is SQVTM and CDR2 ANQGSEA. This CDR3 has 15 residues. V was shortened by 3 bases and J by 2 bases, with 13 bases between the two germline ends.

DNA for the CDR3: TGCGCCAGCAGCTCAACAGGGGGCCGCTTTTTGGGCTACACCTTC. It is translated as CASSSTGGRFLGYTF. The rearrangement uses TRBV5-1 and TRBJ1-2, with TRBD1 matching 9 bases. V shed 3 bases, J shed 8 bases, and the junction held 11 bases outside the gene matches. The CDR3 extends over 15 amino acids. Germline loops: CDR1 SGHRS, CDR2 YFSETQ.

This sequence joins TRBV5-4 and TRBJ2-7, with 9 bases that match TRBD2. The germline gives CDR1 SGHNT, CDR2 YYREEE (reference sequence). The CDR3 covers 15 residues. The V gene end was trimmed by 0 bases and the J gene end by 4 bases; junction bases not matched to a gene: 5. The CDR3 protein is CASSLAASGAYEQYF. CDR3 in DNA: TGTGCCAGCAGCTTGGCGGCTAGCGGGGCTTACGAGCAGTACTTC.

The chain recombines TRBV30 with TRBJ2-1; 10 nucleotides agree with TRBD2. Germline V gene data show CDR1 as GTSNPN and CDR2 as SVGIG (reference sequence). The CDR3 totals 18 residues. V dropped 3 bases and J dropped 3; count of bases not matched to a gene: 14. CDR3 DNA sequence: TGTGCCTGGAGCCTAGCGGGAGTAACATACAGAGGCTACAATGAGCAGTTCTTC. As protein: CAWSLAGVTYRGYNEQFF.

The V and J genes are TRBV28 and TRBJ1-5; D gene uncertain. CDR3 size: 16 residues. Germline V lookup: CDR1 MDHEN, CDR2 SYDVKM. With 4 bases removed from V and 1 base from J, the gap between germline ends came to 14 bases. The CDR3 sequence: CASSWGSMNSNQPQHF. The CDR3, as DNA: TGTGCCAGCAGTTGGGGAAGTATGAACAGCAATCAGCCCCAGCATTTT.

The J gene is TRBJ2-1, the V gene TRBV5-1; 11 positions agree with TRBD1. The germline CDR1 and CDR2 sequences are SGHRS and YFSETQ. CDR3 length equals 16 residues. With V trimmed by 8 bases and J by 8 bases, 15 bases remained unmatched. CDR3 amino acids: CASMDRGQRRVDEQFF. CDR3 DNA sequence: TGCGCCAGTATGGACAGGGGGCAACGTAGGGTGGATGAGCAGTTCTTC. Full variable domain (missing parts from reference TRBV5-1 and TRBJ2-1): KAGVTQTPRYLIKTRGQQVTLSCSPISGHRSVSWYQQTPGQGLQFLFEYFSETQRNKGNFPGRFSGRQFSNSRSEMNVSTLELGDSALYLCASMDRGQRRVDEQFFGPGTRLTVL.

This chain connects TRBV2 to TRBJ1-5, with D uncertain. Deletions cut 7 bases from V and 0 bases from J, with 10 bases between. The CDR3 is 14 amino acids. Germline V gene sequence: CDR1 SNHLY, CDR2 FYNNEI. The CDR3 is CASKETYSNQPQHF. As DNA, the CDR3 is TGTGCCAGCAAGGAGACATATAGCAATCAGCCCCAGCATTTT.

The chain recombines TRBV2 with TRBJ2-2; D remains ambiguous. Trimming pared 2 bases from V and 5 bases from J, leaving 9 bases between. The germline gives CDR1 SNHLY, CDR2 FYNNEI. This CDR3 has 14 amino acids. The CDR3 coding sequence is TGTGCCAGCAGTGAATCCTACGGTACCGGGGAGCTGTTTTTT. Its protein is CASSESYGTGELFF.

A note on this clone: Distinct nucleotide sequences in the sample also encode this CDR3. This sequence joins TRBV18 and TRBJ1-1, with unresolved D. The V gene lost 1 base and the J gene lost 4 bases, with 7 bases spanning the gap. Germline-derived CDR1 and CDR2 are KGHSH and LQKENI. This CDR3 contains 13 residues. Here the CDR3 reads CASSPQGPTEAFF. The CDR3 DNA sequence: TGTGCCAGCTCACCACAAGGACCCACTGAAGCTTTCTTT.

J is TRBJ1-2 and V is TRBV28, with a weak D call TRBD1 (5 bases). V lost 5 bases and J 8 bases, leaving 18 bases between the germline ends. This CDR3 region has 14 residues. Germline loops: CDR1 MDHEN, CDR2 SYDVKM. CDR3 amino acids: CASSLRTGREGYTF. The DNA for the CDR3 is TGTGCCAGCAGTCTCCGGACGGGGCGGGAGGGCTACACCTTC.

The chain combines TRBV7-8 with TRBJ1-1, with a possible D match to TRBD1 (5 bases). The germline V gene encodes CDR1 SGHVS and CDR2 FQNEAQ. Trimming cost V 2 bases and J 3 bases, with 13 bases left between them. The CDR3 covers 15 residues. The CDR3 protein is CASSLLVGVDTEAFF. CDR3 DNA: TGTGCCAGCAGCTTATTAGTGGGGGTGGACACTGAAGCTTTCTTT.

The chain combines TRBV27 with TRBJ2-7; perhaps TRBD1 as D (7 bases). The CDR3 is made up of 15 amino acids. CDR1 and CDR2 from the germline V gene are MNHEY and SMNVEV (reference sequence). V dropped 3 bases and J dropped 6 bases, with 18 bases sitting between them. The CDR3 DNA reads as TGTGCCAGCAGTTTGGAGGCAGGGGGGAGTCCCGAGCAGTACTTC. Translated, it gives CASSLEAGGSPEQYF.

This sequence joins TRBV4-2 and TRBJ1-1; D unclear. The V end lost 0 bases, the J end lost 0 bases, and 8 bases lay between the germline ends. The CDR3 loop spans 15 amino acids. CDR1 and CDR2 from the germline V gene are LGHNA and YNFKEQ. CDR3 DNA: TGTGCCAGCAGCCAAGATCGGCACATGAACACTGAAGCTTTCTTT. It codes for CASSQDRHMNTEAFF.

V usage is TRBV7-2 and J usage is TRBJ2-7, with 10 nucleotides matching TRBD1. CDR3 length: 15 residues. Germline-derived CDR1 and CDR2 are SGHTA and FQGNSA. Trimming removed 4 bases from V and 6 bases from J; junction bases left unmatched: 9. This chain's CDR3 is CASSSRTGGGREQYF. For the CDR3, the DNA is TGTGCCAGCAGCTCCCGGACAGGGGGGGGACGCGAGCAGTACTTC.

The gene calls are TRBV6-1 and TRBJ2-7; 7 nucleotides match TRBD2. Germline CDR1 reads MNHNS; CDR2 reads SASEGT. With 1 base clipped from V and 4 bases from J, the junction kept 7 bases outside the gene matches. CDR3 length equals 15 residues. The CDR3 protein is CASSEGRPREYEQYF. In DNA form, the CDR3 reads TGTGCCAGCAGTGAAGGGCGGCCGCGGGAGTACGAGCAGTACTTC.

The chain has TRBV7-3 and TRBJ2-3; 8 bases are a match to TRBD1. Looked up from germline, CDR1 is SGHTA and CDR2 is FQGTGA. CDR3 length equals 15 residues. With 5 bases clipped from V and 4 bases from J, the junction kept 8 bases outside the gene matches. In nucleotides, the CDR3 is TGTGCCAGCAGCCCAAGACAGGGGACCGCAGATACGCAGTATTTT. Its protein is CASSPRQGTADTQYF.

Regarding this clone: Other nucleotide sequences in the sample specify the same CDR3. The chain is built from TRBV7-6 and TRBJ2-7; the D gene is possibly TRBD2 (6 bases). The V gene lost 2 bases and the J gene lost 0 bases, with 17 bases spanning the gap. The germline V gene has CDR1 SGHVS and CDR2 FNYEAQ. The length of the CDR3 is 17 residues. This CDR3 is CASSLQAFAGSSYEQYF. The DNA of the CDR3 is TGTGCCAGCAGCTTACAGGCCTTTGCCGGGAGCTCCTACGAGCAGTACTTC.